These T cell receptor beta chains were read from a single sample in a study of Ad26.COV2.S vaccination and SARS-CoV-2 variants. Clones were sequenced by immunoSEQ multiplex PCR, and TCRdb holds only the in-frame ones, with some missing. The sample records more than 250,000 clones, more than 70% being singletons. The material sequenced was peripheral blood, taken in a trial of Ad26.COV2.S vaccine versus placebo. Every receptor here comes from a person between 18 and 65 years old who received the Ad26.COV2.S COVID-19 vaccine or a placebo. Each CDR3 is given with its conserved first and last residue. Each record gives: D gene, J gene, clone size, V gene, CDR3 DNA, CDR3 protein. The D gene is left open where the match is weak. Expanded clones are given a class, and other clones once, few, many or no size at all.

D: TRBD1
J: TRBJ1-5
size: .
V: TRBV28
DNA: TGTGCCAGCAGACAACGGACAGGGATGAAGCCCCAGCATTTT
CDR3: CASRQRTGMKPQHF

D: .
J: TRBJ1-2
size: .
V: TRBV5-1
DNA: TGCGCCAGCAGCTTGGCGCAGGGCAAGAATGGCTACACCTTC
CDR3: CASSLAQGKNGYTF

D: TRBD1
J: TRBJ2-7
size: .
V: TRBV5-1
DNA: TGCGCCAGCAGCCACGGGACAGCCTACGAGCAGTACTTC
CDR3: CASSHGTAYEQYF

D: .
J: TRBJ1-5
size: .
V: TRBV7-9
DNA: TGTGCCAGCAGCTTAGGAGTGGGGGTCGGACAGCCCCAGCATTTT
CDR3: CASSLGVGVGQPQHF

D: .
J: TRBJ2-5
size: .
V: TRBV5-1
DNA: TGCGCCAGCAGCTTGGGGGACTTGTACACGGAGACCCAGTACTTC
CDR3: CASSLGDLYTETQYF

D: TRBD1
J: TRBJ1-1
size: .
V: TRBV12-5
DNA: TGTGCTAGTGGTCTTCGGACAGGGGGCACTGAAGCTTTCTTT
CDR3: CASGLRTGGTEAFF

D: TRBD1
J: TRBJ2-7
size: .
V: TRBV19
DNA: TGTGCCAGTAGGCCGGGGACAGGGGCCTACGAGCAGTACTTC
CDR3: CASRPGTGAYEQYF

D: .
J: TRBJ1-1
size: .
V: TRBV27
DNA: TGTGCCAGCAGTTTATCCCGGCCCGGGGGCTGGAACACTGAAGCTTTCTTT
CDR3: CASSLSRPGGWNTEAFF

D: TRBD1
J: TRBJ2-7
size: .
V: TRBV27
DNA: TGTGCCAGCAGCTTCCTGGGACAGGGTTCCTACGAGCAGTACTTC
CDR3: CASSFLGQGSYEQYF

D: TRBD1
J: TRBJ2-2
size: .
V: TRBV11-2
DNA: TGTGCCAGCAGCTCCGGGACAGGGGCGAACACCGGGGAGCTGTTTTTT
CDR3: CASSSGTGANTGELFF

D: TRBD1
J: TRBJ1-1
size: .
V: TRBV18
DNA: TGTGCCAGCTCACCAGACAGGGGTGAAGCTTTCTTT
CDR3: CASSPDRGEAFF

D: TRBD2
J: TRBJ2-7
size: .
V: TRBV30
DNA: TGTGCCCTACTAGCGGGAGTTTCCTACGAGCAGTACTTC
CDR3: CALLAGVSYEQYF

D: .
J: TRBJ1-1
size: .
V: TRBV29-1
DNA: TGCAGCGTTGATAGGGGGAACACTGAAGCTTTCTTT
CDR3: CSVDRGNTEAFF

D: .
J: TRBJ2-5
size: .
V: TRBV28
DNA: TGTGCCAGCAGTTCCCTCTCAGGGAGGGAGACCCAGTACTTC
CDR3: CASSSLSGRETQYF

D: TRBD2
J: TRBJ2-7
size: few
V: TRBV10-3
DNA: TGTGCCATCAGGAGACTAGCGGGAGAGGCTTACGAGCAGTACTTC
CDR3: CAIRRLAGEAYEQYF

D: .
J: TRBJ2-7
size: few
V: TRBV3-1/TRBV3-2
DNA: TGTGCCAGCAGCCAACGGGGGTACGAGCAGTACTTC
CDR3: CASSQRGYEQYF